These T cell receptor beta chains were read from a single sample in a study of CD8 T cells in Susac syndrome. TCRdb re-called the immunoSEQ multiplex PCR reads with MiXCR, one entry per CDR3 protein. The table includes roughly 190,000 distinct CDR3 sequences, approximately 95% detected once. The sequencing sample was made of CD4+ T cells from PBMCs. The receptors shown here come from a human donor in good health. The CDR3 runs from the conserved cysteine through the conserved F or W. The D gene is left open where the match is weak. Clone size is stated in some rows and not others, as once, few, many or a class when expanded.

d_call: TRBD1
j_call: TRBJ1-4
clone_size: NA
v_call: TRBV6-1
cdr3_aa: CASNKDRGPNEKLFF
cdr3_nt: TGTGCCAGCAACAAAGACAGGGGACCTAATGAAAAACTGTTTTTT

d_call: NA
j_call: TRBJ2-5
clone_size: NA
v_call: TRBV10-3
cdr3_aa: CAISDPGDRETQYF
cdr3_nt: TGTGCCATCAGTGACCCGGGGGACCGAGAGACCCAGTACTTC

d_call: NA
j_call: TRBJ2-3
clone_size: NA
v_call: TRBV24-1
cdr3_aa: CATSRRDTQYF
cdr3_nt: TGTGCCACCAGTAGAAGGGATACGCAGTATTTT

d_call: TRBD1
j_call: TRBJ2-7
clone_size: NA
v_call: TRBV6-6
cdr3_aa: CASRFGTASYEQYF
cdr3_nt: TGTGCCAGCAGGTTCGGGACAGCATCCTACGAGCAGTACTTC

d_call: NA
j_call: TRBJ1-2
clone_size: NA
v_call: TRBV2
cdr3_aa: CASIKDRTGYGYTF
cdr3_nt: TGTGCCAGCATTAAAGACAGGACGGGCTATGGCTACACCTTC

d_call: NA
j_call: TRBJ1-3
clone_size: NA
v_call: TRBV30
cdr3_aa: CAWSVVTGNTIYF
cdr3_nt: TGTGCCTGGAGTGTCGTGACAGGAAACACCATATATTTT

d_call: NA
j_call: TRBJ2-2
clone_size: NA
v_call: TRBV6-1
cdr3_aa: CASTFYTGELFF
cdr3_nt: TGTGCCAGCACATTTTACACCGGGGAGCTGTTTTTT

d_call: NA
j_call: TRBJ2-5
clone_size: NA
v_call: TRBV3-1
cdr3_aa: CASSRGGSQETQYF
cdr3_nt: TGTGCCAGCAGCCGTGGTGGGAGCCAAGAGACCCAGTACTTC

d_call: NA
j_call: TRBJ2-2
clone_size: once
v_call: TRBV19
cdr3_aa: CASTPGRSNTGELFF
cdr3_nt: TGTGCCAGTACTCCAGGAAGGTCGAACACCGGGGAGCTGTTTTTT

d_call: NA
j_call: TRBJ1-6
clone_size: NA
v_call: TRBV3-1
cdr3_aa: CASSESSGTISSPLHF
cdr3_nt: TGTGCCAGCAGCGAGTCGTCCGGGACAATCAGTTCACCCCTCCACTTT

d_call: NA
j_call: TRBJ1-1
clone_size: NA
v_call: TRBV5-1
cdr3_aa: CASSPGPANTEAFF
cdr3_nt: TGCGCCAGCAGCCCTGGGCCTGCGAACACTGAAGCTTTCTTT

d_call: NA
j_call: TRBJ1-1
clone_size: once
v_call: TRBV12-3/TRBV12-4
cdr3_aa: CASRGNFNEAFF
cdr3_nt: TGTGCCAGCAGGGGTAATTTTAATGAAGCTTTCTTT

d_call: TRBD1
j_call: TRBJ1-5
clone_size: NA
v_call: TRBV3-1
cdr3_aa: CASSRTGKDQPQHF
cdr3_nt: TGTGCCAGCAGTAGGACAGGGAAGGATCAGCCCCAGCATTTT

d_call: NA
j_call: TRBJ2-2
clone_size: NA
v_call: TRBV20-1
cdr3_aa: CSATPFANTGELFF
cdr3_nt: TGCAGTGCAACCCCGTTCGCGAACACCGGGGAGCTGTTTTTT

d_call: TRBD2
j_call: TRBJ2-5
clone_size: NA
v_call: TRBV9
cdr3_aa: CASSVRGTGLAGDGETQYF
cdr3_nt: TGTGCCAGCAGCGTGAGAGGGACCGGACTAGCGGGGGATGGAGAGACCCAGTACTTC

d_call: NA
j_call: TRBJ1-1
clone_size: NA
v_call: TRBV6-2/TRBV6-3
cdr3_aa: CASSSRVVETEAFF
cdr3_nt: TGTGCCAGCAGTTCGAGGGTGGTTGAGACTGAAGCTTTCTTT

d_call: NA
j_call: TRBJ1-4
clone_size: once
v_call: TRBV5-1
cdr3_aa: CASSSRSTGELFF
cdr3_nt: TGCGCCAGCAGCTCGAGGTCCACCGGGGAACTGTTTTTT

d_call: TRBD1
j_call: TRBJ1-2
clone_size: once
v_call: TRBV27
cdr3_aa: CASSLSDRGRLKGYTF
cdr3_nt: TGTGCCAGCAGTTTGTCGGACAGGGGGCGCCTCAAGGGCTACACCTTC

d_call: NA
j_call: TRBJ2-1
clone_size: once
v_call: TRBV6-2/TRBV6-3
cdr3_aa: CASAVGGPQFF
cdr3_nt: TGTGCCAGCGCCGTAGGAGGACCACAGTTCTTC

d_call: NA
j_call: TRBJ2-1
clone_size: NA
v_call: TRBV9
cdr3_aa: CASSVVVNNEQFF
cdr3_nt: TGTGCCAGCAGCGTAGTGGTGAACAATGAGCAGTTCTTC

d_call: TRBD1
j_call: TRBJ2-1
clone_size: once
v_call: TRBV27
cdr3_aa: CASSLRAVTGAYNEQFF
cdr3_nt: TGTGCCAGCAGTTTAAGGGCCGTGACAGGGGCCTACAATGAGCAGTTCTTC

d_call: TRBD1
j_call: TRBJ1-5
clone_size: NA
v_call: TRBV28
cdr3_aa: CASSAWTGSSNQPQHF
cdr3_nt: TGTGCCAGCAGTGCGTGGACAGGGTCCAGCAATCAGCCCCAGCATTTT

d_call: NA
j_call: TRBJ2-2
clone_size: NA
v_call: TRBV7-2
cdr3_aa: CASSYIVAGELFF
cdr3_nt: TGTGCCAGCAGCTATATAGTGGCGGGGGAGCTGTTTTTT

d_call: NA
j_call: TRBJ2-3
clone_size: NA
v_call: TRBV12-3/TRBV12-4
cdr3_aa: CASRPERGGRGPDTQYF
cdr3_nt: TGTGCCAGCAGGCCTGAAAGGGGGGGCCGGGGCCCAGATACGCAGTATTTT

d_call: NA
j_call: TRBJ2-5
clone_size: NA
v_call: TRBV9
cdr3_aa: CASSVVGNSGETQYF
cdr3_nt: TGTGCCAGCAGCGTAGTTGGCAACTCGGGGGAGACCCAGTACTTC

d_call: NA
j_call: TRBJ1-4
clone_size: NA
v_call: TRBV7-8
cdr3_aa: CASSLGAGYGSEKLFF
cdr3_nt: TGTGCCAGCAGCTTAGGTGCAGGGTATGGAAGTGAAAAACTGTTTTTT

d_call: TRBD1
j_call: TRBJ2-3
clone_size: once
v_call: TRBV20-1
cdr3_aa: CSARPLGTETQDTQYF
cdr3_nt: TGCAGTGCTAGACCATTAGGGACAGAAACACAAGATACGCAGTATTTT

d_call: NA
j_call: TRBJ2-7
clone_size: NA
v_call: TRBV20-1
cdr3_aa: CSVHRDGGYEQYF
cdr3_nt: TGCAGTGTCCACCGGGACGGGGGCTACGAGCAGTACTTC

d_call: NA
j_call: TRBJ1-4
clone_size: once
v_call: TRBV29-1
cdr3_aa: CSAAGGTNEKLFF
cdr3_nt: TGCAGCGCCGCGGGGGGCACAAATGAAAAACTGTTTTTT

d_call: NA
j_call: TRBJ1-4
clone_size: NA
v_call: TRBV7-2
cdr3_aa: CASSLKTASLYEKLFF
cdr3_nt: TGTGCCAGCAGCTTAAAAACGGCATCCCTTTATGAAAAACTGTTTTTT

d_call: TRBD1
j_call: TRBJ2-1
clone_size: once
v_call: TRBV20-1
cdr3_aa: CSAPDRDNEQFF
cdr3_nt: TGCAGTGCTCCGGACAGGGACAATGAGCAGTTCTTC

d_call: NA
j_call: TRBJ2-4
clone_size: NA
v_call: TRBV6-5
cdr3_aa: CASRSPGNIQYF
cdr3_nt: TGTGCCAGCAGATCTCCGGGGAACATTCAGTACTTC

d_call: TRBD1
j_call: TRBJ1-3
clone_size: NA
v_call: TRBV11-1
cdr3_aa: CASSGDSFTGNTIYF
cdr3_nt: TGTGCCAGCAGCGGGGACAGCTTCACTGGAAACACCATATATTTT

d_call: NA
j_call: TRBJ2-3
clone_size: NA
v_call: TRBV19
cdr3_aa: CASSIQDTQYF
cdr3_nt: TGTGCCAGTAGTATTCAAGATACGCAGTATTTT

d_call: NA
j_call: TRBJ1-1
clone_size: NA
v_call: TRBV7-2
cdr3_aa: CASSPLLREGEAFF
cdr3_nt: TGTGCCAGCAGCCCGTTACTACGAGAGGGTGAAGCTTTTTTT

d_call: TRBD1
j_call: TRBJ1-4
clone_size: NA
v_call: TRBV29-1
cdr3_aa: CSVGQGSGKLFF
cdr3_nt: TGCAGCGTCGGACAGGGTTCTGGAAAACTGTTTTTT

d_call: TRBD1
j_call: TRBJ1-2
clone_size: NA
v_call: TRBV12-3/TRBV12-4
cdr3_aa: CASSHDRGRSYGYTF
cdr3_nt: TGTGCCAGCAGTCACGACAGGGGACGAAGTTATGGCTACACCTTC

d_call: NA
j_call: TRBJ2-3
clone_size: NA
v_call: TRBV20-1
cdr3_aa: CSASPGGTGGDTQYF
cdr3_nt: TGCAGTGCTAGTCCTGGGGGTACCGGGGGAGATACGCAGTATTTT

d_call: NA
j_call: TRBJ1-6
clone_size: NA
v_call: TRBV2
cdr3_aa: CASTPRQNSPLHF
cdr3_nt: TGTGCCAGCACCCCCCGGCAGAATTCACCCCTCCACTTT

d_call: TRBD1
j_call: TRBJ2-2
clone_size: NA
v_call: TRBV6-2/TRBV6-3
cdr3_aa: CASSRTGSTGELFF
cdr3_nt: TGTGCCAGCAGTCGGACAGGGAGCACCGGGGAGCTGTTTTTT

d_call: TRBD2
j_call: TRBJ2-1
clone_size: NA
v_call: TRBV4-2
cdr3_aa: CASSQGVTSGRNEQFF
cdr3_nt: TGTGCCAGCAGCCAAGGGGTGACTAGCGGGAGGAATGAGCAGTTCTTC

d_call: NA
j_call: TRBJ2-5
clone_size: NA
v_call: TRBV20-1
cdr3_aa: CSARPPARGYGETQYF
cdr3_nt: TGCAGTGCTCGGCCCCCCGCCAGAGGCTACGGAGAGACCCAGTACTTC

d_call: NA
j_call: TRBJ2-1
clone_size: NA
v_call: TRBV7-3
cdr3_aa: CASSLTYLNEQFF
cdr3_nt: TGTGCCAGCAGCTTAACATACCTCAATGAGCAGTTCTTC

d_call: NA
j_call: TRBJ1-2
clone_size: NA
v_call: TRBV5-1
cdr3_aa: CASSSSPGSGYGYTF
cdr3_nt: TGCGCCAGCAGCTCCTCCCCGGGTTCAGGGTATGGCTACACCTTC

d_call: NA
j_call: TRBJ2-3
clone_size: NA
v_call: TRBV3-1
cdr3_aa: CASSRAQDTQYF
cdr3_nt: TGTGCCAGCAGCCGGGCTCAAGATACGCAGTATTTT

d_call: NA
j_call: TRBJ2-2
clone_size: NA
v_call: TRBV7-2
cdr3_aa: CASSLLGIANTGELFF
cdr3_nt: TGTGCCAGCAGCTTATTGGGGATCGCGAACACCGGGGAGCTGTTTTTT